This TCR beta chain was recorded in a study of blood T cell repertoires in COVID-19. Overall study: Acute and convalescent COVID-19 specimens originated in the United States, Italy and Spain.

The CDR3 runs 12 residues. Trimming stripped 4 bases from V and 6 bases from J, with 10 bases between. Repertoires were generated with immunoSEQ multiplex PCR, while TCRdb's copy carries only in-frame clones and drops some. The table has around 290,000 clones, around 89% seen once. Sequenced: peripheral blood. The genes are TRBV12-3 or TRBV12-4 and TRBJ2-7; a weak D match, TRBD1 (5 bases). The receptor's source is a man aged 40-50 years with acute or convalescent COVID-19. CDR3 protein: CASSSQGFEQYF. The CDR3 DNA is TGTGCCAGCAGTTCCCAGGGATTCGAGCAGTACTTC.